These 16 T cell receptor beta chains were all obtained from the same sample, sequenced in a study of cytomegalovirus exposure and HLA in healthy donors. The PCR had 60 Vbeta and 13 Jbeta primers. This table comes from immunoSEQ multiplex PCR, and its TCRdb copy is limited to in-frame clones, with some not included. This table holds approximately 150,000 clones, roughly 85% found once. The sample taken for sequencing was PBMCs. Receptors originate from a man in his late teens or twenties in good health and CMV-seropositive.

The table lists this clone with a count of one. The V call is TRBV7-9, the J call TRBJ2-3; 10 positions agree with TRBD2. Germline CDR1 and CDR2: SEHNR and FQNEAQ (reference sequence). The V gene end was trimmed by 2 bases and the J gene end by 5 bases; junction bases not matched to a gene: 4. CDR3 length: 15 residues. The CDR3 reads CASSLPPSGRDTQYF. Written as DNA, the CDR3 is TGTGCCAGCAGCTTACCCCCTAGCGGGAGAGATACGCAGTATTTT.

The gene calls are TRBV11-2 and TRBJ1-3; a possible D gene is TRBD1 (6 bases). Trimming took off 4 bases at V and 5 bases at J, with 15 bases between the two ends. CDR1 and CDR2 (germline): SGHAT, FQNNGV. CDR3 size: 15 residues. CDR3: CASSYRQERRNTIYF. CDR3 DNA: TGTGCCAGCAGCTACCGACAGGAGAGGAGAAACACCATATATTTT.

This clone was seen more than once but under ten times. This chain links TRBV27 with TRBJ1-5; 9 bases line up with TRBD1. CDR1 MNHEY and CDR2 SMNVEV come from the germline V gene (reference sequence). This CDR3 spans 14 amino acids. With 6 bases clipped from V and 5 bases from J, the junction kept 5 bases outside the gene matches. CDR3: CASRLTGGHQPQHF. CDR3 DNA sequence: TGTGCCAGCAGACTGACAGGGGGTCATCAGCCCCAGCATTTT.

DNA of the CDR3: TGTGCCAGCAGCTCCACCTACGAGCAGTACTTC. It encodes CASSSTYEQYF. The chain uses TRBV11-2 and TRBJ2-7; D is unresolved. The CDR3 sequence is 11 residues long. CDR1 and CDR2 from the germline V gene are SGHAT and FQNNGV. V was shortened by 4 bases and J by 2 bases, with 3 bases between the two germline ends.

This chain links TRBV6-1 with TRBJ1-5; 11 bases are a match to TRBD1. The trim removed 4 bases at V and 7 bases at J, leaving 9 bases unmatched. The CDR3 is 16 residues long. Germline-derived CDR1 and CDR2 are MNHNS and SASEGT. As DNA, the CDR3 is TGTGCCAGCAGTGGGCGGGACAGGGGGGAAAGGCAGCCCCAGCATTTT. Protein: CASSGRDRGERQPQHF.

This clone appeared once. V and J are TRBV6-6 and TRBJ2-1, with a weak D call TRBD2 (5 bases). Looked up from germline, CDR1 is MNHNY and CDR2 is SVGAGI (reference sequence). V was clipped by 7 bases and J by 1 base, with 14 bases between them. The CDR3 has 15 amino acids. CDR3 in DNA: TGTGCCAGCACCGACGGGATAGGGTCCTACAATGAGCAGTTCTTC. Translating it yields CASTDGIGSYNEQFF.

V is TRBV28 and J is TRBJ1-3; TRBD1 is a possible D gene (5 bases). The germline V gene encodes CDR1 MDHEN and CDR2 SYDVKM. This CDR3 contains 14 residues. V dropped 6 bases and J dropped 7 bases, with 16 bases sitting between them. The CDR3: CASSPGTFSNTIYF. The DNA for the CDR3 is TGTGCCAGCAGCCCAGGGACTTTCAGCAACACCATATATTTT.

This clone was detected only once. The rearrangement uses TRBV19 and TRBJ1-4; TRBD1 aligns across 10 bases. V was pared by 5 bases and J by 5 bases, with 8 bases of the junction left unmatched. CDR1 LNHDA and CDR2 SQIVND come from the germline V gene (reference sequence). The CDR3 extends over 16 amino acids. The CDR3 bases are TGTGCCAGTAGTCTCCAGGGACAGGGGTCCAATGAAAAACTGTTTTTT. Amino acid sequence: CASSLQGQGSNEKLFF.

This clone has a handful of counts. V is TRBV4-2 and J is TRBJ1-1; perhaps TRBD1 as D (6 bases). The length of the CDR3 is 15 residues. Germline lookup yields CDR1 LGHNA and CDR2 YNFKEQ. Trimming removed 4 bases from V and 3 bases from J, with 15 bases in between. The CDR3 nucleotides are TGTGCCAGCAGCCTAACAGGGAGGGAATACACTGAAGCTTTCTTT. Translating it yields CASSLTGREYTEAFF.

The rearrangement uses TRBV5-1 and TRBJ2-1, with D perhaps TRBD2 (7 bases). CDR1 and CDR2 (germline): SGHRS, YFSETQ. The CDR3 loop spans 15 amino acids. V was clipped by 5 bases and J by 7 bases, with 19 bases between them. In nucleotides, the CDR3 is TGCGCCAGCAGGATAGTCGGGGGGCCTGAAAATGAGCAGTTCTTC. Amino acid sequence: CASRIVGGPENEQFF.

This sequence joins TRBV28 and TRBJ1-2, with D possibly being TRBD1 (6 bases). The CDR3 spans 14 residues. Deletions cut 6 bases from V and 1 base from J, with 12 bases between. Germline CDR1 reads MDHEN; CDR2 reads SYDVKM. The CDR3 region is CASSLGGYNYGYTF. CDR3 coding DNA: TGTGCCAGCAGCCTAGGGGGATATAACTATGGCTACACCTTC.

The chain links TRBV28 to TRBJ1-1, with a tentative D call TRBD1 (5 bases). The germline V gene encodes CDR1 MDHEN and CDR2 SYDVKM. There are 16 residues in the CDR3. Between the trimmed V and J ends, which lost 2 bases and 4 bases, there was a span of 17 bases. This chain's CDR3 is CASSLPPRGLATEAFF. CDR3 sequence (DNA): TGTGCCAGCAGTTTACCACCTCGGGGGTTGGCCACTGAAGCTTTCTTT.

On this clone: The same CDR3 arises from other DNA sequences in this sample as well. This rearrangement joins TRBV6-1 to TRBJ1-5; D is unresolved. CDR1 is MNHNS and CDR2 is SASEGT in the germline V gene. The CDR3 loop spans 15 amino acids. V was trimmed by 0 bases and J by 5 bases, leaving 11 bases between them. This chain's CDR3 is CASSEALRVYQPQHF. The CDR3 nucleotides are TGTGCCAGCAGTGAAGCCCTTCGGGTATATCAGCCCCAGCATTTT.

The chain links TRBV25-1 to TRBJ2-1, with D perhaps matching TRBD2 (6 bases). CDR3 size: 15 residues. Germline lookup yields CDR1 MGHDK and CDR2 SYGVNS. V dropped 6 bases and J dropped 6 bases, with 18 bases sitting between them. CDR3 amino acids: CASRPGAGRSNEQFF. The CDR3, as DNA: TGTGCCAGCAGACCTGGAGCGGGCAGGAGCAATGAGCAGTTCTTC.

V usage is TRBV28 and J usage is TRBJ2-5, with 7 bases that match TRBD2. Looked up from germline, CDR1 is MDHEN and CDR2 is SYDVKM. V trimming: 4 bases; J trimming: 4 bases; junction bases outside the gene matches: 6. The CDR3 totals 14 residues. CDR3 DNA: TGTGCCAGCAGTTCAAAGGGACTAAGAGAGACCCAGTACTTC. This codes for CASSSKGLRETQYF.

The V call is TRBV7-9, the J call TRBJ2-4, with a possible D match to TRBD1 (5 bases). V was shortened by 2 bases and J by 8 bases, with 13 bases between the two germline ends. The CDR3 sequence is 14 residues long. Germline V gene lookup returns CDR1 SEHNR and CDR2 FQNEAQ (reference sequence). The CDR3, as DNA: TGTGCCAGCAGCTTACAGGGCGAGAAAGACATTCAGTACTTC. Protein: CASSLQGEKDIQYF.